A selection of T cell receptor beta chains follows, all from one sample in a study of T-cell reconstitution after alpha-beta-depleted transplantation in children. TCRdb re-analysed the PCR reads in MiXCR, keeping a single row per CDR3 protein. The sample has fewer than 550,000 distinct CDR3 sequences, roughly 10% seen once; the top ten hold less than 15%. The sample was PBMCs, mostly from graft donor cells, taken 180 days after TCRalphabeta/CD19-depleted stem cell transplant. These receptors all stem from a female patient aged 2-10 years who had a stem cell transplant for aplastic anemia, so the T cells may come from the graft donor. CDR3s include the opening cysteine and the closing phenylalanine or tryptophan. The order of the fields is V gene, J gene, CDR3 protein.

>TRBV7-2|TRBJ1-5
CASSNDRAQPQHF
>TRBV29-1|TRBJ1-1
CSVSGQGWGAEAFF
>TRBV7-2|TRBJ2-1
CASSLVGLAPNEQFF
>TRBV20-1|TRBJ2-2
CSASKTATGELFF
>TRBV30|TRBJ2-2
CAWSVPSLAAGELFF
>TRBV20-1|TRBJ2-1
CSARDRGLAGNMLYEQFF
>TRBV7-2|TRBJ1-1
CASRPQGDTEAFF
>TRBV25-1|TRBJ2-3
CASSGEGRGDTQYF
>TRBV7-3|TRBJ2-1
CASSLSTGTSEYNEQFF
>TRBV5-1|TRBJ2-5
CAGATGGGETQYF
>TRBV9|TRBJ2-1
CASSVGGAQSSYNEQFF
>TRBV19|TRBJ1-5
CASSIDPVRSNQPQHF
>TRBV21-1|TRBJ2-2
CASSTIWREVTGELFF
>TRBV28|TRBJ2-7
CASSLVEYEQYF
>TRBV5-1|TRBJ1-2
CASSPAGGRNYGYTF
>TRBV4-3|TRBJ1-2
CASSQAQARYLGYTF
>TRBV7-9|TRBJ1-5
CASSNLSGVFNQPQHF
>TRBV29-1|TRBJ2-5
CSVAVSQETQYF
>TRBV7-7|TRBJ2-2
CASSLVTHQDTGELFF
>TRBV27|TRBJ1-1
CASSFHRAPGTEAFF
>TRBV7-9|TRBJ1-2
CASSLEGKRNYGYTF
>TRBV7-7|TRBJ1-6
CATRKDPGENSPLHF
>TRBV11-2|TRBJ2-3
CASSLGLLDTQYF
>TRBV27|TRBJ1-2
CASSWTGAFGYTF
>TRBV6-1|TRBJ1-5
CASSESVINQPQHF